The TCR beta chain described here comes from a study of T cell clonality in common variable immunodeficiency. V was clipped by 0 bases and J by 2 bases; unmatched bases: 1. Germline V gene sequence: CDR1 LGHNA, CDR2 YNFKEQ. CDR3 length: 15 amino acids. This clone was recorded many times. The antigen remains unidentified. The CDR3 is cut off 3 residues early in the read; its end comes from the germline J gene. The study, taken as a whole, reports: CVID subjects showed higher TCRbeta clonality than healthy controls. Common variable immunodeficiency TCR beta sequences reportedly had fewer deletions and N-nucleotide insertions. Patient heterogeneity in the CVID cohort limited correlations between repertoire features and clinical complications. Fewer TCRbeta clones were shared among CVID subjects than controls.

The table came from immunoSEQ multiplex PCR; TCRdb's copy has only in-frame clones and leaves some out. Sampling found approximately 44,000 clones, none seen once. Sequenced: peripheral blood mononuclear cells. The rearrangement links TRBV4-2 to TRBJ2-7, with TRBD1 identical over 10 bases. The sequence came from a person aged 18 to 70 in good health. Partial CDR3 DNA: TGTGCCAGCAGCCAAGAGGACAGGGGGACCTACGAG. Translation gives CASSQEDRGTYE. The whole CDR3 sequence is CASSQEDRGTYEQYF.